The subject of this entry is one TCR beta chain. The record originates from a study of blood T cell repertoires in COVID-19. Trimming removed 8 bases from V and 5 bases from J, with 3 bases in between. Germline V gives CDR1 LGHDT, CDR2 YNNKEL (reference sequence). This CDR3 region has 9 residues. Here immunoSEQ multiplex PCR was the method, and the copy in TCRdb shows in-frame clones only, minus some. The sample has about 59,000 clones, 91% seen once; the top ten hold 8.6%. The sequence derives from a human donor in a cohort sampled during active COVID-19. Sequences were obtained from peripheral blood. This chain links TRBV3-1 (or the pseudogene TRBV3-2) with TRBJ1-2; D ambiguous. The CDR3 is CASSYGYTF. The CDR3 coding sequence is TGTGCCAGCTCTTATGGCTACACCTTC.